This entry features one T cell receptor (beta chain) sequence. The data are from a study of blood T cell repertoires in COVID-19. Study-wide background: The study drew acute and convalescent COVID-19 samples from the United States, Italy and Spain. Sources were T cells, B-cell-depleted T cells, or PBMCs; the material itself was cDNA or gDNA.

Per germline, CDR1 SGHRS and CDR2 YFSETQ. Trimming pared 4 bases from V and 3 bases from J, leaving 10 bases between. This CDR3 has 13 amino acids. Original handling: Scientists estimated how many nucleated cells there were by amplifying reference gene primers. The protocol was immunoSEQ multiplex PCR, while the TCRdb copy is restricted to in-frame clones and leaves out a portion. The DNA was the basis for D and trimming; V, J and clone size are from that table. The repertoire consists of 87,000 or so clones, with roughly 87% occurring once and the leading ten covering around 3%. The sample comprised peripheral blood. The TCR originated in a woman aged 45-65 years with active or convalescent COVID-19. The chain employs TRBV5-1 and TRBJ1-1, with D uncertain. CDR3 in DNA: TGCGCCAGCAGCCCCGGTTACGACACTGAAGCTTTCTTT. It yields the protein CASSPGYDTEAFF.